Following are 20 T cell receptor beta chains from one sample sequenced in a study of regulatory T cells in long-lasting Graves disease. Time point denoted: newly diagnosed GD, antithyroid drugs for less than 3 months. Making the TCR library involved RNA that had been extracted from PBMCs. Both iRepertoire HTBI primers and Arm-PCR of CDR3 regions were used to build the TCR beta libraries. One entry per CDR3 protein results from TCRdb running MiXCR on the multiplex PCR reads. The table has about 460,000 distinct CDR3 sequences, 12% to 15% seen once. The same data also went into a second study, on T cells in Graves' hyperthyroidism and ophthalmopathy.

The sample was peripheral blood mononuclear cells (PBMCs), taken at new diagnosis, from a patient treated with antithyroid drugs. These TCRs come from a woman in her fifties or sixties with Graves disease.

The rearrangement uses TRBV20-1 and TRBJ1-6; no definite D call. The CDR3 spans 11 residues. Trimming removed 3 bases at V and 9 bases at J, with 6 bases between. CDR1 is DFQATT and CDR2 is SNEGSKA in the germline V gene (reference sequence). CDR3 protein: CSARAGSPLHF. CDR3 coding DNA: TGCAGTGCTAGGGCGGGTTCACCCCTCCACTTT.

This clonotype was seen ten or more times. This chain links TRBV12-3 or TRBV12-4 with TRBJ1-4, with 8 positions matching TRBD1. V lost 6 bases to trimming and J lost 4 bases; unmatched junction nucleotides: 4. This CDR3 spans 14 amino acids. The CDR3 loop is CASSSDRGNEKLFF. DNA of the CDR3: TGTGCCAGCAGCTCTGACAGGGGTAATGAAAAACTGTTTTTT.

The chain is built from TRBV7-8 and TRBJ2-6; D not certain. Deletions cut 5 bases from V and 1 base from J, with 18 bases between. Per germline, CDR1 SGHVS and CDR2 FQNEAQ. The CDR3 contains 18 residues. The CDR3 DNA sequence: TGTGCCAGCAGCCCCGTCTGGAGCCCGACTTCTGGGGCCAACGTCCTGACTTTC. Translating it yields CASSPVWSPTSGANVLTF.

The chain joins TRBV2 to TRBJ1-2, with D possibly being TRBD1 (5 bases). Germline-derived CDR1 and CDR2 are SNHLY and FYNNEI. This CDR3 has 13 amino acids. Trimming shortened V by 6 bases and J by 3 bases, and 11 bases separated the two germline ends. Here the CDR3 DNA reads TGTGCCAGCAGCGGGAGAGGGGACTATGGCTACACCTTC. It is translated as CASSGRGDYGYTF.

Ten or more counts support this clonotype. V gene TRBV18 combines with J gene TRBJ1-1; possible D gene TRBD1, 6 bases. The V gene's germline CDR1 is KGHSH and CDR2 LQKENI. V was clipped by 8 bases and J by 8 bases, with 12 bases between them. This CDR3 has 11 residues. CDR3 sequence (DNA): TGTGCCAGCCAGGCGGGACACGAAGCTTTCTTT. It encodes CASQAGHEAFF.

This clonotype was counted a few times. The V and J genes are TRBV20-1 and TRBJ2-3; 11 bases are a match to TRBD2. After removal of 2 bases from V and 1 base from J, the junction contained 17 bases not matched to a gene. The CDR3 has 20 residues. Per the germline V gene, CDR1 is DFQATT and CDR2 is SNEGSKA (reference sequence). The CDR3 loop reads CSARPWGLADPSVGTDTQYF. The DNA of the CDR3 is TGCAGTGCTAGACCCTGGGGACTAGCGGACCCTTCAGTGGGCACAGATACGCAGTATTTT.

This clonotype was counted many times. The V and J genes are TRBV7-9 and TRBJ2-3; D unclear. CDR3 size: 13 residues. Trimming pared 2 bases from V and 0 bases from J, leaving 3 bases between. Germline V lookup: CDR1 SEHNR, CDR2 FQNEAQ (reference sequence). This CDR3 reads CASSLPSTDTQYF. Written as DNA, the CDR3 is TGTGCCAGCAGCTTACCTAGCACAGATACGCAGTATTTT.

This sequence joins TRBV28 and TRBJ1-2; 7 bases fit TRBD1. V lost 7 bases to trimming and J lost 4 bases; unmatched junction nucleotides: 9. CDR3 length: 14 residues. Per germline, CDR1 MDHEN and CDR2 SYDVKM. The CDR3, as DNA: TGTGCCAGCAACTCGCCGGGACAGATCTATGGCTACACCTTC. Its protein is CASNSPGQIYGYTF.

This clonotype was observed at least ten times. The chain is built from TRBV7-2 and TRBJ2-2; the match to TRBD2 covers 11 bases. This CDR3 has 16 amino acids. The J segment lost 3 bases and the V segment lost 5 bases, leaving 5 bases of the junction unmatched. Germline CDR1 SGHTA, CDR2 FQGNSA. CDR3 coding DNA: TGTGCCAGCAGCCCACCGACTAGCGGGGACACCGGGGAGCTGTTTTTT. This translates into CASSPPTSGDTGELFF.

This clonotype has ten or more counts. The chain joins TRBV5-8 to TRBJ2-3; 12 positions agree with TRBD2. Germline loops: CDR1 SGHTS, CDR2 YDEGEE. This CDR3 is built from 16 residues. After removal of 2 bases from V and 0 bases from J, the junction contained 1 base not matched to a gene. CDR3 amino acids: CASSLLAGGSTDTQYF. CDR3 DNA: TGTGCCAGCAGCTTACTAGCGGGAGGTAGCACAGATACGCAGTATTTT.

This clonotype was counted a few times. This chain connects TRBV7-9 to TRBJ1-4, with unresolved D. Germline-derived CDR1 and CDR2 are SEHNR and FQNEAQ (reference sequence). The V end was cut by 2 bases, the J end by 6 bases, with 16 bases between. The CDR3 has 16 residues. CDR3 amino acids: CASSLLFSGMDEKLFF. The CDR3 coding sequence is TGTGCCAGCAGCTTACTTTTCTCGGGAATGGATGAAAAACTGTTTTTT. The full variable domain, rest sourced from reference TRBV7-9 and TRBJ1-4, is DTGVSQNPRHKITKRGQNVTFRCDPISEHNRLYWYRQTLGQGPEFLTYFQNEAQLEKSRLLSDRFSAERPKGSFSTLEIQRTEQGDSAMYLCASSLLFSGMDEKLFFGSGTQLSVL.

The genes are TRBV20-1 and TRBJ2-2; D is unresolved. V was trimmed by 0 bases and J by 4 bases, leaving 9 bases between them. The CDR3 covers 14 residues. Germline V lookup: CDR1 DFQATT, CDR2 SNEGSKA (reference sequence). The DNA for the CDR3 is TGCAGTGCTAGAGATCAACAGACCACCGGGGAGCTGTTTTTT. This sequence encodes CSARDQQTTGELFF.

The chain links TRBV27 to TRBJ2-7; D gene uncertain. Germline CDR1 is MNHEY and CDR2 is SMNVEV (reference sequence). CDR3 size: 9 residues. With 5 bases removed from V and 6 bases from J, the gap between germline ends came to 2 bases. CDR3 bases: TGTGCCAGCAGTGTCGAGCAGTACTTC. Translation: CASSVEQYF.

This clonotype was counted at least ten times. V and J are TRBV11-2 and TRBJ1-2; TRBD1 is a possible D gene (6 bases). Trimming pared 1 base from V and 4 bases from J, leaving 7 bases between. Germline values: CDR1 SGHAT, CDR2 FQNNGV. The CDR3 runs 13 residues. CDR3 nucleotide sequence: TGTGCCAGCAGCTTAGGGGGGCCCTATGGCTACACCTTC. It specifies CASSLGGPYGYTF.

V gene TRBV9 combines with J gene TRBJ2-1; D might be TRBD2 (5 bases). Trimming cost V 0 bases and J 4 bases, with 8 bases left between them. Germline loops: CDR1 SGDLS, CDR2 YYNGEE. The CDR3 contains 14 residues. CDR3 DNA: TGTGCCAGCAGCGTAGTCGGCGGGTACAATGAGCAGTTCTTC. Translating gives CASSVVGGYNEQFF.

This clonotype was seen a few times. V usage is TRBV3-1 and J usage is TRBJ2-1; D might be TRBD1 or TRBD2, each matching 6 bases. The CDR3 sequence is 15 residues long. CDR1 and CDR2 (germline): LGHDT, YNNKEL (reference sequence). The ends were cut back, 0 bases at V and 12 bases at J, with 18 bases in the middle. CDR3 protein: CASSQDRVLGGRQFF. CDR3 in DNA: TGTGCCAGCAGCCAAGATCGGGTCTTGGGGGGCAGGCAGTTCTTC.

The chain recombines TRBV4-2 with TRBJ2-3; D gene ambiguous. Germline-derived CDR1 and CDR2 are LGHNA and YNFKEQ. V dropped 0 bases and J dropped 2 bases, with 12 bases sitting between them. The CDR3 sequence is 16 residues long. The CDR3: CASSQEFKRFTDTQYF. The CDR3 nucleotides are TGTGCCAGCAGCCAAGAGTTCAAACGGTTCACAGATACGCAGTATTTT.

As concerns this clonotype: Lacking the conserved final phenylalanine or tryptophan, this CDR3 likely reflects a read error. The gene calls are TRBV2 and TRBJ2-4, with a tentative D call TRBD1 (5 bases). The CDR3 loop spans 13 amino acids. V lost 7 bases and J 7 bases, leaving 14 bases between the germline ends. CDR1 is SNHLY, CDR2 FYNNEI, per germline. CDR3 protein: CASMQDIGNIQYL. In nucleotides, the CDR3 is TGTGCCAGCATGCAGGACATAGGGAACATTCAGTACCTC.

Many counts were recorded for this clonotype. The genes are TRBV5-1 and TRBJ2-2; D gene unclear. V gave up 4 bases and J gave up 5 bases, with 6 bases separating them. The length of the CDR3 is 12 residues. Looked up from germline, CDR1 is SGHRS and CDR2 is YFSETQ. The CDR3 DNA follows: TGCGCCAGCAGCGCCACGACCGGGGAGCTGTTTTTT. Its protein is CASSATTGELFF.

V usage is TRBV19 and J usage is TRBJ1-5; D is possibly TRBD1 (5 bases). Germline V CDR1 and CDR2: LNHDA, SQIVND (reference sequence). The CDR3 runs 16 residues. The ends were cut back, 7 bases at V and 3 bases at J, with 19 bases in the middle. The CDR3 protein is CASMEEGLPANQPQHF. The DNA for the CDR3 is TGTGCCAGTATGGAAGAGGGACTACCGGCCAATCAGCCCCAGCATTTT.